These 23 T cell receptor beta chains share one sample of origin, sequenced in a study of T cell repertoires in cytomegalovirus infection. Which antigens these TCRs recognize remains unknown. TCRdb ran MiXCR on the reads and lists one entry per CDR3 protein. The table has approximately 990,000 distinct CDR3 sequences, roughly 30% seen once. Sequenced material: cultured CD8+ T cells from PBMCs, taken from culture after CMV antigen stimulation. These receptors all come from a human donor in good health (CMV status not recorded). Some clones in this sample may be carry-over from other donors' samples.

This clonotype was seen only a few times. The chain uses TRBV4-1 and TRBJ2-7; perhaps TRBD1 as D (6 bases). Trimming took 0 bases from V and 2 from J, leaving 11 bases between them. Germline-derived CDR1 and CDR2 are MGHRA and YSYEKL. The CDR3 is made up of 15 amino acids. CDR3 DNA sequence: TGCGCCAGCAGCCAAGAGAACAGGGCCGCCTACGAGCAGTACTTC. Translation gives CASSQENRAAYEQYF.

This clonotype was seen only a few times. The chain joins TRBV7-8 to TRBJ1-2, with 7 nucleotides matching TRBD1. Unmatched junction bases numbered 7, after V lost 1 base and J lost 8 bases. This CDR3 has 14 residues. Germline V lookup: CDR1 SGHVS, CDR2 FQNEAQ. The chain's CDR3 is CASSLGQGFRGYTF. CDR3 bases: TGTGCCAGCAGCTTAGGACAGGGCTTTCGGGGCTACACCTTC.

V gene TRBV7-9 combines with J gene TRBJ2-1; TRBD2 agrees at 11 bases. Trimming took 5 bases from V and 4 from J; bases not matched to a gene: 7. CDR1 is SEHNR and CDR2 is FQNEAQ in the germline V gene (reference sequence). This CDR3 contains 16 residues. CDR3 sequence reads: CASSKPGLADYNEQFF. For the CDR3, the DNA is TGTGCCAGCAGCAAACCGGGACTAGCGGATTACAATGAGCAGTTCTTC.

The chain joins TRBV20-1 to TRBJ1-1; the D gene is possibly TRBD1 (6 bases). This CDR3 is built from 14 residues. Germline V gene data show CDR1 as DFQATT and CDR2 as SNEGSKA (reference sequence). V was shortened by 0 bases and J by 4 bases, with 12 bases between the two germline ends. The CDR3 coding sequence is TGCAGTGCTAGAGATCCGGGCAGGGGCACTGAAGCTTTCTTT. Its translation: CSARDPGRGTEAFF.

Many counts were recorded for this clonotype. V usage is TRBV7-2 and J usage is TRBJ1-6; weak D call: TRBD1 (6 bases). From germline, CDR1 is SGHTA and CDR2 FQGNSA. The V and J ends lost 5 bases and 9 bases respectively, with 11 bases between them. The CDR3 length is 13 residues. The CDR3 DNA reads as TGTGCCAGCAGCCCAGGACAGACTTCACCCCTCCACTTT. Its protein product is CASSPGQTSPLHF.

This rearrangement joins TRBV4-1 to TRBJ2-1, with TRBD1 identical over 8 bases. The J segment lost 5 bases and the V segment lost 2 bases, leaving 11 bases of the junction unmatched. There are 17 residues in the CDR3. Germline CDR1 MGHRA, CDR2 YSYEKL. For the CDR3, the DNA is TGCGCCAGCAGCCAAAGACCACCGGGACAGGTTGACAATGAGCAGTTCTTC. It translates to CASSQRPPGQVDNEQFF.

The chain couples TRBV9 to TRBJ2-1; 15 bases are shared with TRBD2. This CDR3 is 19 amino acids long. Germline V gene sequence: CDR1 SGDLS, CDR2 YYNGEE. V was pared by 3 bases and J by 2 bases, with 9 bases of the junction left unmatched. CDR3 nucleotides: TGTGCCAGCAGCGCGATGCCGGGACTAGCGGGGGGAACCTACAATGAGCAGTTCTTC. Translated: CASSAMPGLAGGTYNEQFF.

The chain has TRBV15 and TRBJ1-5; a weak D match, TRBD1 (5 bases). Trimming removed 3 bases at V and 7 bases at J, with 16 bases between. This CDR3 has 15 residues. From germline, CDR1 is LNHNV and CDR2 YYDKDF (reference sequence). CDR3 DNA sequence: TGTGCCACCAGCAGGTCCTTGGGGGGTGGGCAGCCCCAGCATTTT. This sequence encodes CATSRSLGGGQPQHF.

The CDR3 coding sequence is TGTGCCAGCAGCTCAAAACCAGGACAGGGAAGTAGAAGTGGTGATCAGCCCCAGCATTTT. Protein sequence: CASSSKPGQGSRSGDQPQHF. V gene TRBV7-9 combines with J gene TRBJ1-5; TRBD1 matches at 8 bases. From germline, CDR1 is SEHNR and CDR2 FQNEAQ (reference sequence). V dropped 4 bases and J dropped 5; count of bases not matched to a gene: 22. The CDR3 runs to 20 residues.

V gene TRBV6-5 combines with J gene TRBJ1-5; tentatively, D is TRBD1 (6 bases). Germline loops: CDR1 MNHEY, CDR2 SVGAGI. V was cut by 6 bases and J by 0 bases, with 12 bases left in between. The CDR3 totals 15 residues. Here the CDR3 reads CASRDRSYSNQPQHF. DNA for the CDR3: TGTGCCAGCAGAGACAGGTCTTATAGCAATCAGCCCCAGCATTTT.

In this sample, this clonotype turned up a few times. The chain uses TRBV5-4 and TRBJ2-1, with D unresolved. V was cut by 0 bases and J by 10 bases, with 11 bases left in between. CDR3 size: 13 residues. Germline loops: CDR1 SGHNT, CDR2 YYREEE (reference sequence). This CDR3 reads CASSLESSEEQFF. CDR3 sequence (DNA): TGTGCCAGCAGCTTGGAAAGCTCCGAGGAGCAGTTCTTC.

This clonotype has a count of ten or more. The CDR3 protein is CASSTNLPGWGETQYF. Written as DNA, the CDR3 is TGTGCCAGCAGCACAAACCTTCCAGGGTGGGGAGAGACCCAGTACTTC. The V gene is TRBV7-8, the J gene TRBJ2-5, with a weak D call TRBD1 (5 bases). Trimming cost V 5 bases and J 4 bases, with 20 bases left between them. CDR1 is SGHVS, CDR2 FQNEAQ, per germline. CDR3 length: 16 amino acids.

In this sample, this clonotype turned up a few times. This chain links TRBV20-1 with TRBJ1-5; a possible D gene is TRBD1 (6 bases). The germline V gene has CDR1 DFQATT and CDR2 SNEGSKA (reference sequence). The V and J ends lost 6 bases and 6 bases respectively, with 21 bases between them. The CDR3 runs 15 residues. CDR3 bases: TGCAGTGCCCACGAGATTTCGGGGGCCGCTCAGCCCCAGCATTTT. It translates to CSAHEISGAAQPQHF.

The gene calls are TRBV12-3 or TRBV12-4 and TRBJ1-1; D ambiguous. The CDR3 is 13 residues long. The V end was cut by 3 bases, the J end by 4 bases, with 9 bases between. The CDR3 DNA is TGTGCCAGCAGTTTCGGCAGGACCACTGAAGCTTTCTTT. Translating it yields CASSFGRTTEAFF.

V usage is TRBV7-6 and J usage is TRBJ2-7; D is unresolved. Trimming took 4 bases from V and 4 from J, leaving 11 bases between them. The CDR3 is 13 amino acids. Germline CDR1 reads SGHVS; CDR2 reads FNYEAQ. The CDR3 here is CASSSGRLYEQYF. The CDR3 nucleotides are TGTGCCAGCAGCTCTGGACGGTTATACGAGCAGTACTTC.

The gene calls are TRBV19 and TRBJ1-5, with D possibly TRBD1 on 6 matching bases. CDR3 length equals 14 residues. Germline CDR1 is LNHDA and CDR2 is SQIVND (reference sequence). V was clipped by 8 bases and J by 0 bases, with 11 bases between them. The CDR3 DNA follows: TGTGCCAGTGCCTGGACAGATAGCAATCAGCCCCAGCATTTT. The encoded protein is CASAWTDSNQPQHF.

This clonotype was observed a few times. V usage is TRBV7-9 and J usage is TRBJ2-3; 8 bases are a match to TRBD2. V lost 4 bases and J lost 1; bases outside the gene matches: 7. Germline V gives CDR1 SEHNR, CDR2 FQNEAQ (reference sequence). The CDR3 contains 16 residues. In nucleotides, the CDR3 is TGTGCCAGCAGCTATGCGGGGGGCTCGGGCACAGATACGCAGTATTTT. It specifies CASSYAGGSGTDTQYF.

This clonotype was counted between two and nine times. The rearrangement uses TRBV15 and TRBJ2-7; 9 bases are shared with TRBD1. Germline CDR1 reads LNHNV; CDR2 reads YYDKDF (reference sequence). V dropped 5 bases and J dropped 5; count of bases not matched to a gene: 4. The CDR3 consists of 13 residues. The CDR3 region is CATSARTGDEQYV. The CDR3 DNA reads TGTGCCACCAGCGCACGGACAGGGGACGAGCAGTACGTC.

This clonotype was observed a handful of times. The CDR3 loop is CATSPHAAGMYNEQFF. The DNA for the CDR3 is TGTGCCACCAGCCCACACGCCGCGGGCATGTACAATGAGCAGTTCTTC. J is TRBJ2-1 and V is TRBV15; D perhaps matches TRBD2 (5 bases). The germline CDR1 and CDR2 sequences are LNHNV and YYDKDF (reference sequence). This CDR3 is 16 amino acids long. V was trimmed by 5 bases and J by 4 bases, leaving 18 bases between them.

This chain links TRBV20-1 with TRBJ2-6; TRBD1 matches 8 bases. J gave up 0 bases and V 6 bases, and 7 bases lay outside the gene matches. CDR1 is DFQATT, CDR2 SNEGSKA, per germline (reference sequence). This CDR3 has 16 residues. CDR3 sequence: CSAPGQAGSGANVLTF. Written as DNA, the CDR3 is TGCAGTGCACCGGGACAGGCTGGCTCTGGGGCCAACGTCCTGACTTTC.

This chain joins TRBV7-6 and TRBJ1-5; no reliable D call. The CDR3 totals 15 residues. CDR1 SGHVS and CDR2 FNYEAQ come from the germline V gene. The V gene lost 5 bases and the J gene lost 4 bases, with 15 bases spanning the gap. The CDR3 region has the DNA TGTGCCAGCAGCCCCGACCCAGTTTTTAATCAGCCCCAGCATTTT. This gives the protein CASSPDPVFNQPQHF.

The chain recombines TRBV19 with TRBJ2-7; no definite D call. This CDR3 is 17 amino acids long. The germline CDR1 and CDR2 sequences are LNHDA and SQIVND (reference sequence). Trimming pared 6 bases from V and 4 bases from J, leaving 25 bases between. Written as DNA, the CDR3 is TGTGCCAGTAGATATTTTACCCATTTGGGGTTCACTTACGAGCAGTACGTC. Protein sequence: CASRYFTHLGFTYEQYV.

The CDR3, as DNA: TGTGCCAGCAGCTTAGTGTTGCAGGGCCATGAGCAGTTCTTC. Translation gives CASSLVLQGHEQFF. The chain is built from TRBV7-9 and TRBJ2-1; tentatively, D is TRBD1 (5 bases). This CDR3 spans 14 amino acids. Trimming left V 1 base short and J 8 bases short, with 12 bases between. CDR1 is SEHNR, CDR2 FQNEAQ, per germline (reference sequence).